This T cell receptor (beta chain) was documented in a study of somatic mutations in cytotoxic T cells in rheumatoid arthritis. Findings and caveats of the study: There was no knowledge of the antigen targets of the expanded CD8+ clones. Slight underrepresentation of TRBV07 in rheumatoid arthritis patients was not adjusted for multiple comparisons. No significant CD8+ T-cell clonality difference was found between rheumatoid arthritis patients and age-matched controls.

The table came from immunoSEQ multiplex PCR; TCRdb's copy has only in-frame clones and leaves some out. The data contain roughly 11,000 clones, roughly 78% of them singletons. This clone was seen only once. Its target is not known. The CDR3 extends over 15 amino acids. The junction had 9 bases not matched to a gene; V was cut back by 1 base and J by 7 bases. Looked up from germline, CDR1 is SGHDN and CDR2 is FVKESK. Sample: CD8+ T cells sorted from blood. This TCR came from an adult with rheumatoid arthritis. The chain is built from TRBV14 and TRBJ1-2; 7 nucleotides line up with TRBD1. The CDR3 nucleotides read TGTGCCAGCAGCCAAGGGACAGGCATCTTGGGTGGCTACACCTTC. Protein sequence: CASSQGTGILGGYTF.